The entry that follows covers one TCR beta chain sequence. The antigen is not known. This entry belongs to a study of T-cell memory formation after mild COVID-19. The study, taken as a whole, reports: CD4+ bias marked clones expanding day 15 to 37, unlike balanced contracting clones.

Barcoded TCR alpha and TCR beta cDNA libraries with UMIs came from 5'RACE using constant-segment primers. TCRdb reprocessed the 5' RACE reads via MiXCR and lists one record per CDR3 protein. The sample shows 150,000 to 200,000 distinct CDR3 sequences, more than 15% of them seen only once. The CDR3 is 16 residues long. The V gene lost 2 bases and the J gene lost 8 bases, with 19 bases spanning the gap. CDR1 and CDR2 from the germline V gene are MNHEY and SVGEGT. The chain recombines TRBV6-2 or TRBV6-3 with TRBJ1-5; the D gene is possibly TRBD1 (6 bases). Sequenced sample: PBMCs or a T cell subset sorted from them (not recorded which). The TCR was taken from an adult woman who had mild COVID-19 (a few samples of this study predate the infection). Cell type and time point are not known. CDR3 region: CASSYGGARSVEPQHF. The DNA for the CDR3 is TGTGCCAGCAGTTACGGGGGGGCGCGCAGTGTGGAGCCCCAGCATTTT.